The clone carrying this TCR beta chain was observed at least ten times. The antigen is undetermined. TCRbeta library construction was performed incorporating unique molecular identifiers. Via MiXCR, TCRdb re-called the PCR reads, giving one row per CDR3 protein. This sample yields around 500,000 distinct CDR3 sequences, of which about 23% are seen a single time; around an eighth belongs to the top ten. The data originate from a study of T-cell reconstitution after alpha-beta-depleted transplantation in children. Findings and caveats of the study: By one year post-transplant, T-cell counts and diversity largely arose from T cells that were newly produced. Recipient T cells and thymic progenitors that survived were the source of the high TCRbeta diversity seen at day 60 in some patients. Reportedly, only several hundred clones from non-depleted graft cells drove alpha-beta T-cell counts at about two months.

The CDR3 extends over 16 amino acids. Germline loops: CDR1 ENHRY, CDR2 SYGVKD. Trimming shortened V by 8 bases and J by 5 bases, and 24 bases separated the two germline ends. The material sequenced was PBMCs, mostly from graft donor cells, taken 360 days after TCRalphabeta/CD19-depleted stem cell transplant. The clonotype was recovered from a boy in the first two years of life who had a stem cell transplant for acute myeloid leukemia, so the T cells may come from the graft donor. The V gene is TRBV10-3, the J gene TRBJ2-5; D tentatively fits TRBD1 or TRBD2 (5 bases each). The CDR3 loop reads CAICNPRSGGPETQYF. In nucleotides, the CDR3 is TGTGCCATCTGTAACCCCAGATCTGGGGGTCCGGAGACCCAGTACTTC.